These 22 T cell receptor beta chains were all obtained from the same sample, sequenced in a study of graft-versus-host responses after intestinal transplantation. TCRdb keeps only in-frame clones here, not all; method: immunoSEQ multiplex PCR. The sample shows just under 100,000 clones, around 90% of them seen only once. This sample comprised PBMCs, obtained around 450 days after intestinal transplant. The receptor set was obtained from a human patient who received an intestinal transplant, so some T cells may come from the graft donor.

The chain couples TRBV4-1 to TRBJ1-2; a possible D gene is TRBD1 (5 bases). Looked up from germline, CDR1 is MGHRA and CDR2 is YSYEKL. The ends were cut back, 3 bases at V and 0 bases at J, with 11 bases in the middle. The CDR3 runs 15 residues. CDR3 sequence: CASSHTTESNYGYTF. The CDR3 DNA reads TGCGCCAGCAGCCATACGACAGAGTCTAACTATGGCTACACCTTC.

In its sample, this clone was seen a few times. The chain uses TRBV6-6 and TRBJ2-7; D possibly uses TRBD1 or TRBD2 (5 bases each). V lost 2 bases, J lost 6 bases, and 11 bases lay in between. Germline lookup yields CDR1 MNHNY and CDR2 SVGAGI (reference sequence). This CDR3 has 13 amino acids. CDR3 in DNA: TGTGCCAGCAGTTACAGGTCAGGGAGCGAGCAGTACTTC. Its translation is CASSYRSGSEQYF.

V usage is TRBV29-1 and J usage is TRBJ2-7; the match to TRBD1 covers 11 bases. The V gene end was trimmed by 7 bases and the J gene end by 7 bases; junction bases not matched to a gene: 6. The CDR3 length is 12 residues. Per germline, CDR1 SQVTM and CDR2 ANQGSEA. This CDR3 is CSGAGQGGEQYF. CDR3 nucleotides: TGCAGCGGGGCGGGACAGGGGGGGGAGCAGTACTTC.

The CDR3 is CASRNTQYEQYF. CDR3 DNA sequence: TGTGCCAGCAGAAACACCCAATACGAGCAGTACTTC. The chain has TRBV7-9 and TRBJ2-7; D not resolved. V was shortened by 6 bases and J by 4 bases, with 10 bases between the two germline ends. The CDR3 totals 12 residues. Looked up from germline, CDR1 is SEHNR and CDR2 is FQNEAQ (reference sequence). Using reference TRBV7-9 and TRBJ2-7 for the parts outside the CDR3, the full variable domain is DTGVSQNPRHKITKRGQNVTFRCDPISEHNRLYWYRQTLGQGPEFLTYFQNEAQLEKSRLLSDRFSAERPKGSFSTLEIQRTEQGDSAMYLCASRNTQYEQYFGPGTRLTVT.

The chain is built from TRBV6-1 and TRBJ2-5, with TRBD2 matching 10 bases. Germline lookup yields CDR1 MNHNS and CDR2 SASEGT. The length of the CDR3 is 15 residues. V lost 5 bases and J lost 3; bases outside the gene matches: 6. CDR3 nucleotides: TGTGCCAGCAGTCCCCTAGCGGGAGCCAAAGAGACCCAGTACTTC. Its protein is CASSPLAGAKETQYF.

The rearrangement joins TRBV6-4 to TRBJ2-3; 12 positions match TRBD2. The CDR3 is made up of 15 amino acids. Germline CDR1 and CDR2: MRHNA and SNTAGT. Trimming cost V 5 bases and J 4 bases; bases outside gene matches: 4. This CDR3 reads CASSTSSGGADTQYF. CDR3 DNA: TGTGCCAGCAGTACATCTAGCGGGGGGGCAGATACGCAGTATTTT.

V and J are TRBV4-2 and TRBJ1-6; TRBD1 is a possible D gene (5 bases). The germline V and J ends were trimmed by 0 bases and 8 bases, with 8 bases remaining between them. This CDR3 is 14 amino acids long. The germline V gene has CDR1 LGHNA and CDR2 YNFKEQ. The CDR3 bases are TGTGCCAGCAGCCAAGAAATGGGGCATTCACCCCTCCACTTT. This translates into CASSQEMGHSPLHF.

The chain has TRBV7-9 and TRBJ1-2, with 8 bases aligning to TRBD1. The V and J ends lost 2 bases and 6 bases, in that order; junction bases with no gene match: 5. The CDR3 has 14 amino acids. Germline CDR1 and CDR2: SEHNR and FQNEAQ (reference sequence). DNA for the CDR3: TGTGCCAGCAGCTTAATGGGGACAGGAGATGGCTACACCTTC. Its translation: CASSLMGTGDGYTF. Based on the CDR3 plus reference TRBV7-9 and TRBJ1-2, the full variable domain is DTGVSQNPRHKITKRGQNVTFRCDPISEHNRLYWYRQTLGQGPEFLTYFQNEAQLEKSRLLSDRFSAERPKGSFSTLEIQRTEQGDSAMYLCASSLMGTGDGYTFGSGTRLTVV.

This chain joins TRBV4-1 and TRBJ2-1, with D maybe TRBD2 (6 bases). V was cut by 1 base and J by 0 bases, with 10 bases left in between. CDR1 and CDR2 (germline): MGHRA, YSYEKL. The CDR3 loop spans 16 amino acids. The CDR3: CASSQVAGTSYNEQFF. CDR3 bases: TGCGCCAGCAGCCAAGTTGCGGGGACCTCCTACAATGAGCAGTTCTTC.

A word on this clone: Sequence at one end of the junction differs from germline and may be a read error. The rearrangement uses TRBV4-1 and TRBJ2-7; 8 bases agree with TRBD2. The CDR3 has 15 residues. Germline CDR1 is MGHRA and CDR2 is YSYEKL. CDR3 loop: CASSQETSGSYEQYF. The CDR3 DNA reads as TGTGCCAGCAGCCAAGAAACTAGCGGCTCCTACGAGCAGTACTTC.

The V gene is TRBV2, the J gene TRBJ1-6; 8 nucleotides match TRBD1. CDR3 size: 15 residues. Looked up from germline, CDR1 is SNHLY and CDR2 is FYNNEI. V lost 6 bases, J lost 13 bases, and 14 bases stayed unmatched. In DNA form, the CDR3 reads TGTGCCAGCAGCCAAGGGGGACAGGAAGGGCGGCCCCTCCACTTT. This sequence encodes CASSQGGQEGRPLHF. Full variable domain (missing parts from reference TRBV2 and TRBJ1-6): EPEVTQTPSHQVTQMGQEVILRCVPISNHLYFYWYRQILGQKVEFLVSFYNNEISEKSEIFDDQFSVERPDGSNFTLKIRSTKLEDSAMYFCASSQGGQEGRPLHFGNGTRLTVT.

The J gene is TRBJ1-2, the V gene TRBV5-6; D call uncertain. Trimming shortened V by 0 bases and J by 7 bases, and 4 bases separated the two germline ends. Germline V lookup: CDR1 SGHDT, CDR2 YYEEEE. The CDR3 is made up of 11 amino acids. CDR3 in DNA: TGTGCCAGCAGCTTGGGGGGTGGCTACACCTTC. Protein product: CASSLGGGYTF.

In the case of this clone: One end of the junction is discordant with germline, which a read error may explain. The chain links TRBV7-7 to TRBJ2-7, with 8 positions matching TRBD1. Germline CDR1 is SSHAT and CDR2 is FNYEAQ (reference sequence). The CDR3 length is 14 residues. CDR3 loop: CASSLWQGAEEQYF. The DNA for the CDR3 is TGTGCTAGCAGCTTATGGCAGGGGGCGGAGGAGCAGTACTTC.

The chain uses TRBV2 and TRBJ1-5, with D tentatively TRBD1 (5 bases). The V and J ends lost 8 bases and 3 bases respectively, with 8 bases between them. Germline assignment: CDR1 SNHLY and CDR2 FYNNEI. The CDR3 is made up of 12 amino acids. CDR3 protein: CASRDYNQPQHF. Written as DNA, the CDR3 is TGTGCCAGCCGGGACTACAATCAGCCCCAGCATTTT.

The gene calls are TRBV14 and TRBJ2-1, with 10 nucleotides matching TRBD2. Germline assignment: CDR1 SGHDN and CDR2 FVKESK. The CDR3 is 16 residues long. V trimming: 3 bases; J trimming: 4 bases; junction bases outside the gene matches: 6. CDR3 DNA sequence: TGTGCCAGCAGCCAGCCGGGACTAGCGATGTACAATGAGCAGTTCTTC. Protein product: CASSQPGLAMYNEQFF.

CDR3 sequence reads: CASSDSGPSATQYF. In DNA, the CDR3 is TGTGCCAGCAGTGACTCTGGCCCGTCCGCTACGCAGTATTTT. The V gene is TRBV6-4, the J gene TRBJ2-3; D call uncertain. In germline, CDR1 is MRHNA, CDR2 SNTAGT. Between the trimmed V and J ends, which lost 0 bases and 8 bases, there was a span of 12 bases. The CDR3 sequence is 14 residues long.

The chain uses TRBV29-1 and TRBJ2-7, with 7 bases identical to TRBD1. V shed 5 bases, J shed 5 bases, and the junction held 6 bases outside the gene matches. CDR3 length: 12 residues. Germline assignment: CDR1 SQVTM and CDR2 ANQGSEA. The CDR3 reads CSVTGVLDEQYF. The DNA for the CDR3 is TGCAGCGTTACAGGGGTCCTGGACGAGCAGTACTTC.

The chain joins TRBV6-4 to TRBJ2-2; 7 bases are shared with TRBD2. V shed 3 bases and J 8 bases; nucleotides not matched to a gene: 6. The CDR3 is 14 amino acids. Germline CDR1 reads MRHNA; CDR2 reads SNTAGT. DNA of the CDR3: TGTGCCAGCAGTGAGACTAGCCCGACGGGGGAGCTGTTTTTT. Amino acid sequence: CASSETSPTGELFF.

The rearrangement links TRBV6-5 to TRBJ1-1; D gene unclear. The CDR3 is made up of 13 amino acids. CDR1 and CDR2 (germline): MNHEY, SVGAGI. The germline V and J ends were trimmed by 5 bases and 3 bases, with 10 bases remaining between them. CDR3 amino acids: CASSPLGYTEAFF. The CDR3 coding sequence is TGTGCCAGCAGTCCCCTGGGTTACACTGAAGCTTTCTTT.

The chain links TRBV9 to TRBJ1-6; no definite D call. Trimming cost V 3 bases and J 3 bases, with 10 bases left between them. This CDR3 region has 15 residues. The germline V gene encodes CDR1 SGDLS and CDR2 YYNGEE. The CDR3 DNA follows: TGTGCCAGCAGCGAACAGAGTCACTATAATTCACCCCTCCACTTT. Residues: CASSEQSHYNSPLHF.

The chain couples TRBV10-2 to TRBJ2-7; D unresolved. The germline V and J ends were trimmed by 6 bases and 6 bases, with 12 bases remaining between them. Germline CDR1 reads WSHSY; CDR2 reads SAAADI. The CDR3 sequence is 12 residues long. CDR3 nucleotide sequence: TGCGCCAGCAGGAGCGTGGCGCCCGAGCAGTACTTC. Translated, it gives CASRSVAPEQYF.

The V and J genes are TRBV5-5 and TRBJ2-7; no clear D. V lost 4 bases and J lost 3, with 8 bases in between. Germline V gene sequence: CDR1 SGHKS, CDR2 YYEKEE (reference sequence). The CDR3 extends over 12 amino acids. The CDR3 reads CASSGASYEQYF. CDR3 bases: TGTGCCAGCAGCGGAGCGAGCTACGAGCAGTACTTC.